This T cell receptor beta chain is drawn from a study of T cell repertoires in cytomegalovirus infection. About the research overall: Selection of CMV epitopes for the study included recently identified HLA-C-restricted and well-studied HLA-B-restricted ones. From public TCR beta signatures came an indication of both CMV infection and matching HLA type. Study-wide findings and caveats: Ex vivo responses were dominated by HLA-C-restricted CMV-specific TCR beta clonotypes. Using cumulative public TCR beta family frequency, the authors identified those who carried CMV together with the relevant HLA.

This clonotype was seen a few times. Antigen specificity is unknown. CDR3 size: 16 residues. Germline-derived CDR1 and CDR2 are SGHVS and FQNEAQ. Trimming removed 11 bases from V and 0 bases from J; junction bases left unmatched: 11. TCRdb reprocessed the reads via MiXCR and lists one record per CDR3 protein. The sample lists 830,000 or so distinct CDR3 sequences, approximately 29% occurring once. The chain links TRBV7-8 to TRBJ2-2; 8 positions agree with TRBD2. The material was cultured CD8+ T cells from PBMCs, obtained from culture after CMV antigen stimulation. The sequence was collected from a human donor in good health (CMV status not recorded). Some clones in this sample may be carry-over from other donors' samples. The CDR3, as DNA: TGTGCCGACTATGGCAGCGGGGGATCGAACACCGGGGAGCTGTTTTTT. It encodes CADYGSGGSNTGELFF. The complete variable domain, with remaining parts taken from reference TRBV7-8 and TRBJ2-2, reads GAGVSQSPRYKVAKRGQDVALRCDPISGHVSLFWYQQALGQGPEFLTYFQNEAQLDKSGLPSDRFFAERPEGSVSTLKIQRTQQEDSAVYLCADYGSGGSNTGELFFGEGSRLTVL.